Following are 26 T cell receptor beta chains from one sample sequenced in a study of T cell responses to AZD1222 COVID-19 vaccine. Libraries were prepared by immunoSEQ multiplex PCR; TCRdb keeps only in-frame clonotypes and omits some of them. The repertoire holds 150,000 to 200,000 clones, with just over 90% as singletons. Specimen: peripheral blood, collected 28 days after the second AZD1222 dose. These receptors were collected from an adult who received the AZD1222 COVID-19 vaccine.

The chain is built from TRBV5-5 and TRBJ1-2; 10 bases are shared with TRBD1. The V and J ends lost 0 bases and 6 bases, in that order; junction bases with no gene match: 2. The CDR3 sequence is 14 residues long. Germline CDR1 reads SGHKS; CDR2 reads YYEKEE (reference sequence). CDR3 residues: CASSLGQGADGYTF. In DNA, the CDR3 is TGTGCCAGCAGCTTGGGACAGGGGGCGGATGGCTACACCTTC.

V gene TRBV2 combines with J gene TRBJ1-2, with a weak D call TRBD1 (6 bases). Germline V lookup: CDR1 SNHLY, CDR2 FYNNEI. V lost 6 bases and J lost 4, with 12 bases in between. This CDR3 is 13 amino acids long. DNA for the CDR3: TGTGCCAGCAGGGAGACAGGCGTCTATGGCTACACCTTC. Amino acids: CASRETGVYGYTF.

This clone was seen once. V and J are TRBV19 and TRBJ1-5, with D perhaps matching TRBD1 (5 bases). The CDR3 extends over 16 amino acids. The V gene lost 5 bases and the J gene lost 3 bases, with 17 bases spanning the gap. The germline gives CDR1 LNHDA, CDR2 SQIVND (reference sequence). The CDR3 DNA reads TGTGCCAGTAGTCCGAGGGGAGCGTTACCCAATCAGCCCCAGCATTTT. Amino acids: CASSPRGALPNQPQHF.

This clone was seen only once. CDR3 protein: CASSLDRGRGPNSPLHF. As DNA, the CDR3 is TGTGCCAGCAGCTTAGATCGCGGGAGGGGGCCGAATTCACCCCTCCACTTT. This chain links TRBV11-2 with TRBJ1-6; 7 bases line up with TRBD1. J gave up 7 bases and V 0 bases, and 9 bases lay outside the gene matches. Germline V gene sequence: CDR1 SGHAT, CDR2 FQNNGV. This CDR3 contains 17 residues.

The genes are TRBV2 and TRBJ2-3; TRBD1 or TRBD2 may be the D gene (5 bases each). Trimming stripped 4 bases from V and 2 bases from J, with 10 bases between. The CDR3 has 14 amino acids. Germline V gives CDR1 SNHLY, CDR2 FYNNEI. CDR3 DNA sequence: TGTGCCAGCAGTGGGGACCGCAACACAGATACGCAGTATTTT. Its protein is CASSGDRNTDTQYF.

This clone has a handful of counts. The rearrangement uses TRBV27 and TRBJ2-1, with D hard to call. The CDR3 sequence is 11 residues long. Trimming stripped 6 bases from V and 8 bases from J, with 8 bases between. From germline, CDR1 is MNHEY and CDR2 SMNVEV (reference sequence). CDR3 DNA: TGTGCCAGCAGATGGAGCGATGAGCAGTTCTTC. Its translation is CASRWSDEQFF.

The chain is built from TRBV19 and TRBJ1-2; D remains ambiguous. This CDR3 is built from 16 residues. CDR1 and CDR2 from the germline V gene are LNHDA and SQIVND (reference sequence). V was cut by 4 bases and J by 7 bases, with 22 bases left in between. The chain's CDR3 is CASSTLGVEPPFGYTF. Written as DNA, the CDR3 is TGTGCCAGTAGTACCCTCGGGGTTGAGCCCCCTTTTGGCTACACCTTC.

The chain has TRBV27 and TRBJ2-7; 10 positions match TRBD1. Trimming cost V 0 bases and J 4 bases; bases outside gene matches: 3. The CDR3 loop spans 15 amino acids. The germline gives CDR1 MNHEY, CDR2 SMNVEV (reference sequence). CDR3 bases: TGTGCCAGCAGTTTATCGACAGGGGGCACATACGAGCAGTACTTC. Protein product: CASSLSTGGTYEQYF.

The V and J genes are TRBV7-9 and TRBJ2-3; D perhaps matches TRBD2 (5 bases). V shed 5 bases and J shed 12 bases, with 18 bases lying between them. The germline V gene encodes CDR1 SEHNR and CDR2 FQNEAQ (reference sequence). The CDR3 contains 13 residues. The CDR3 DNA follows: TGTGCCAGCAGCCCGCGGGTCCTTGTCAATCAGTATTTT. This sequence encodes CASSPRVLVNQYF.

The chain has TRBV6-6 and TRBJ1-3; possibly TRBD1 for D (5 bases). V was cut by 5 bases and J by 2 bases, with 31 bases left in between. Per the germline V gene, CDR1 is MNHNY and CDR2 is SVGAGI (reference sequence). The CDR3 totals 21 residues. The CDR3 bases are TGTGCCAGCAGTCCGAGGCCACGGGGACTGGGGCTCCTTACCGCTGGAAACACCATATATTTT. Protein product: CASSPRPRGLGLLTAGNTIYF.

The chain combines TRBV9 with TRBJ1-5, with a possible D match to TRBD1 (5 bases). CDR3 size: 14 residues. CDR1 is SGDLS, CDR2 YYNGEE, per germline. With 4 bases removed from V and 4 bases from J, the gap between germline ends came to 12 bases. The CDR3 sequence: CASSPRGGNQPQHF. CDR3 nucleotides: TGTGCCAGCAGCCCGAGGGGAGGGAATCAGCCCCAGCATTTT. The whole variable domain, filled in from reference TRBV9 and TRBJ1-5, reads DSGVTQTPKHLITATGQRVTLRCSPRSGDLSVYWYQQSLDQGLQFLIQYYNGEERAKGNILERFSAQQFPDLHSELNLSSLELGDSALYFCASSPRGGNQPQHFGDGTRLSIL.

The V and J genes are TRBV27 and TRBJ2-3; 8 bases are a match to TRBD2. The CDR3 totals 18 residues. Per germline, CDR1 MNHEY and CDR2 SMNVEV (reference sequence). Unmatched junction bases numbered 18, after V lost 5 bases and J lost 5 bases. CDR3 DNA: TGTGCCAGCAGTACATTCGGGACTAGTTACATATCGAAAGATACGCAGTATTTT. Its protein product is CASSTFGTSYISKDTQYF.

A note on this clone: Relative to the germline gene, one junction end is altered; a read error may explain this. The chain joins TRBV6-6 to TRBJ2-7, with 8 bases fitting TRBD1. Germline V gene data show CDR1 as MNHNY and CDR2 as SVGAGI (reference sequence). There are 12 residues in the CDR3. CDR3 sequence reads: CASSYWDRSREF. The CDR3 DNA sequence: TGTGCCAGCAGTTATTGGGACAGGTCTAGGGAGTTC.

The chain has TRBV18 and TRBJ1-3, with 8 bases fitting TRBD1. Germline values: CDR1 KGHSH, CDR2 LQKENI. This CDR3 has 16 amino acids. The V and J ends lost 3 bases and 4 bases, in that order; junction bases with no gene match: 8. In nucleotides, the CDR3 is TGTGCCAGCTCACCGACCGGGACAGGCCTCGGAAACACCATATATTTT. Translating gives CASSPTGTGLGNTIYF.

This chain connects TRBV7-8 to TRBJ1-3; D might be TRBD1 (5 bases). The CDR3 sequence is 15 residues long. Germline CDR1 reads SGHVS; CDR2 reads FQNEAQ. Trimming pared 5 bases from V and 0 bases from J, leaving 11 bases between. Here the CDR3 reads CASSLRVVSGNTIYF. The CDR3 bases are TGTGCCAGCAGCCTCAGGGTGGTCTCTGGAAACACCATATATTTT.

The chain links TRBV30 to TRBJ2-1; TRBD2 matches 8 bases. J lost 8 bases, V lost 1 base, and 16 bases had no gene match. The V gene's germline CDR1 is GTSNPN and CDR2 SVGIG (reference sequence). The CDR3 loop spans 17 amino acids. The CDR3 reads CAWSGKFGTRARDEQFF. Written as DNA, the CDR3 is TGTGCCTGGAGTGGGAAGTTTGGGACTAGAGCCCGGGATGAGCAGTTCTTC.

The chain recombines TRBV6-6 with TRBJ1-1; the D gene is possibly TRBD1 (5 bases). The germline V and J ends were trimmed by 7 bases and 1 base, with 13 bases remaining between them. This CDR3 contains 14 residues. From germline, CDR1 is MNHNY and CDR2 SVGAGI (reference sequence). This CDR3 reads CASIREGQNTEAFF. CDR3 coding DNA: TGTGCCAGCATCCGAGAGGGGCAGAACACTGAAGCTTTCTTT.

This chain uses TRBV12-5 with TRBJ2-7; the match to TRBD1 covers 9 bases. The V gene end was trimmed by 0 bases and the J gene end by 2 bases; junction bases not matched to a gene: 8. Germline CDR1 LGHNT, CDR2 FRNRAP. The CDR3 consists of 17 residues. The CDR3: CASGLVRDRASAYEQYF. The CDR3 nucleotides are TGTGCTAGTGGTTTGGTAAGGGACAGGGCGTCAGCCTACGAGCAGTACTTC.

The chain joins TRBV9 to TRBJ2-6, with no clear D. Germline CDR1 SGDLS, CDR2 YYNGEE. With 5 bases removed from V and 1 base from J, the gap between germline ends came to 4 bases. The CDR3 runs 13 residues. CDR3 sequence (DNA): TGTGCCAGCAGGTTATCTGGGGCCAACGTCCTGACTTTC. Protein: CASRLSGANVLTF.

The chain carries TRBV10-1 and TRBJ2-3; TRBD2 aligns across 13 bases. The germline gives CDR1 WNHNN, CDR2 SYGVQD (reference sequence). The CDR3 has 16 residues. V was clipped by 5 bases and J by 2 bases; unmatched bases: 4. The CDR3 DNA reads as TGCGCCAGCAGTCCGGGACTAGCGGGGACCACAGATACGCAGTATTTT. Amino acids: CASSPGLAGTTDTQYF.

The chain combines TRBV27 with TRBJ2-3; D is undetermined. The CDR3 spans 12 residues. Germline lookup yields CDR1 MNHEY and CDR2 SMNVEV (reference sequence). The ends were cut back, 8 bases at V and 2 bases at J, with 8 bases in the middle. The CDR3 sequence is CASRSHTDTQYF. CDR3 coding DNA: TGTGCCAGCCGGAGCCACACAGATACGCAGTATTTT.

The chain carries TRBV27 and TRBJ2-1, with 8 bases lining up with TRBD2. Germline lookup yields CDR1 MNHEY and CDR2 SMNVEV (reference sequence). Trimming removed 2 bases from V and 6 bases from J; junction bases left unmatched: 9. The CDR3 is 16 residues long. The CDR3 region is CASSLTPRGGVNEQFF. As DNA, the CDR3 is TGTGCCAGCAGTTTAACCCCCCGGGGGGGAGTCAATGAGCAGTTCTTC.

A remark on this clone: The identical CDR3 is also encoded by other nucleotide sequences in the sample. V and J are TRBV9 and TRBJ1-1; D is uncertain. V lost 0 bases to trimming and J lost 4 bases, with 10 bases between them. Germline CDR1 and CDR2: SGDLS and YYNGEE. This CDR3 spans 14 amino acids. CDR3 amino acids: CASSVVVGGTEAFF. Here the CDR3 DNA reads TGTGCCAGCAGCGTAGTGGTGGGCGGCACTGAAGCTTTCTTT.

This chain connects TRBV27 to TRBJ1-2, with 9 bases matching TRBD1. Germline CDR1 is MNHEY and CDR2 is SMNVEV (reference sequence). Trimming at V came to 7 bases and at J to 7 bases, leaving 10 bases not matched to a gene. The CDR3 is 14 residues long. CDR3 region: CASTPGQGLGGYTF. CDR3 sequence (DNA): TGTGCCAGCACCCCGGGACAGGGACTTGGTGGCTACACCTTC.

This chain's CDR3 is CAITQTGEGGDTQYF. CDR3 in DNA: TGTGCCATCACCCAGACAGGGGAGGGCGGAGATACGCAGTATTTT. This sequence joins TRBV10-3 and TRBJ2-3; D might be TRBD1 (8 bases). The CDR3 extends over 15 amino acids. Trimming stripped 7 bases from V and 5 bases from J, with 19 bases between. Germline V gene sequence: CDR1 ENHRY, CDR2 SYGVKD.

The gene calls are TRBV19 and TRBJ1-2; D is unresolved. Per the germline V gene, CDR1 is LNHDA and CDR2 is SQIVND (reference sequence). The CDR3 totals 15 residues. Trimming removed 5 bases from V and 3 bases from J, with 16 bases in between. CDR3 sequence (DNA): TGTGCCAGTAGTCCGAAGGTAGACACCCACTATGGCTACACCTTC. Translating it yields CASSPKVDTHYGYTF.